The 11 T cell receptor beta chains presented below share a single source sample, sequenced in a study of T cell responses to AZD1222 COVID-19 vaccine. Assay used: immunoSEQ multiplex PCR; TCRdb lists only in-frame clones, some missing. The profile shows approximately 120,000 clones, approximately 87% of them singletons. The sample here was peripheral blood, taken 28 days after the second AZD1222 dose. All receptors derive from an adult who received the AZD1222 COVID-19 vaccine.

The genes are TRBV5-4 and TRBJ1-2; D gene ambiguous. Trimming pared 0 bases from V and 5 bases from J, leaving 8 bases between. The CDR3 runs 13 residues. Per germline, CDR1 SGHNT and CDR2 YYREEE (reference sequence). The CDR3 DNA is TGTGCCAGCAGCTTGGGTCATGGGTATGGCTACACCTTC. Protein product: CASSLGHGYGYTF.

J is TRBJ2-5 and V is TRBV27, with D tentatively TRBD1 or TRBD2 (6 bases each). The CDR3 contains 13 residues. CDR1 MNHEY and CDR2 SMNVEV come from the germline V gene (reference sequence). Trimming removed 3 bases at V and 7 bases at J, with 12 bases between. CDR3: CASSFGGQGTQYF. CDR3 coding DNA: TGTGCCAGCAGTTTTGGGGGGCAGGGGACCCAGTACTTC.

The gene calls are TRBV4-1 and TRBJ2-1; D is possibly TRBD1 (6 bases). Trimming removed 0 bases from V and 6 bases from J, with 15 bases in between. CDR1 is MGHRA, CDR2 YSYEKL, per germline. CDR3 length: 16 amino acids. The CDR3 here is CASSQEDSWIPNEQFF. The CDR3 DNA follows: TGCGCCAGCAGCCAAGAGGACAGTTGGATTCCCAATGAGCAGTTCTTC.

This sequence joins TRBV7-2 and TRBJ2-3, with a possible D match to TRBD1 (7 bases). Germline V gene sequence: CDR1 SGHTA, CDR2 FQGNSA. V was pared by 5 bases and J by 4 bases, with 10 bases between. The CDR3 covers 13 residues. The CDR3 is CASSVRGADTQYF. The DNA of the CDR3 is TGTGCCAGCAGCGTCAGGGGGGCAGATACGCAGTATTTT.

The rearrangement links TRBV7-6 to TRBJ2-5; no clear D. The CDR3 has 14 residues. Trimming shortened V by 5 bases and J by 0 bases, and 10 bases separated the two germline ends. CDR1 and CDR2 from the germline V gene are SGHVS and FNYEAQ. DNA of the CDR3: TGTGCCAGCAGCGGAAGCCGGAACCAAGAGACCCAGTACTTC. Its translation: CASSGSRNQETQYF. The full variable domain, in which reference TRBV7-6 and TRBJ2-5 provide the parts outside the CDR3, is GAGVSQSPRYKVTKRGQDVALRCDPISGHVSLYWYRQALGQGPEFLTYFNYEAQQDKSGLPNDRFSAERPEGSISTLTIQRTEQRDSAMYRCASSGSRNQETQYFGPGTRLLVL.

The rearrangement links TRBV5-1 to TRBJ2-2; D gene uncertain. Germline CDR1 reads SGHRS; CDR2 reads YFSETQ. The V gene lost 0 bases and the J gene lost 8 bases, with 11 bases spanning the gap. The CDR3 totals 14 residues. In DNA form, the CDR3 reads TGCGCCAGCAGCTTGGAGCCAGCTAAGGGGGAGCTGTTTTTT. This gives the protein CASSLEPAKGELFF.

The chain is built from TRBV16 and TRBJ1-3; a possible D gene is TRBD1 (5 bases). CDR3 size: 15 residues. Looked up from germline, CDR1 is KGHSY and CDR2 is FQNENV. V lost 1 base to trimming and J lost 4 bases, with 11 bases between them. CDR3 coding DNA: TGTGCCAGCAGCCAATTAGGGGCTGGAGGAAACACCATATATTTT. Its protein is CASSQLGAGGNTIYF.

The rearrangement joins TRBV7-2 to TRBJ2-7; D remains ambiguous. CDR1 and CDR2 (germline): SGHTA, FQGNSA. CDR3 size: 14 residues. Trimming removed 1 base at V and 3 bases at J, with 10 bases between. For the CDR3, the DNA is TGTGCCAGCAGCTTAGGTGCAGTGAACTACGAGCAGTACTTC. Its translation is CASSLGAVNYEQYF.

The J gene is TRBJ2-7, the V gene TRBV6-5; D is unresolved. In germline, CDR1 is MNHEY, CDR2 SVGAGI. The V gene lost 4 bases and the J gene lost 5 bases, with 12 bases spanning the gap. The CDR3 contains 13 residues. The CDR3 here is CASSLGRMNEQYF. In DNA, the CDR3 is TGTGCCAGCAGTTTGGGAAGGATGAACGAGCAGTACTTC.

The rearrangement uses TRBV6-2 or TRBV6-3 and TRBJ2-3; no clear D. The CDR3 is made up of 15 amino acids. With 2 bases removed from V and 5 bases from J, the gap between germline ends came to 14 bases. The V gene's germline CDR1 is MNHEY and CDR2 SVGEGT. The CDR3 spells CASSYQPGKVDTQYF. In nucleotides, the CDR3 is TGTGCCAGCAGTTACCAGCCGGGCAAGGTAGATACGCAGTATTTT.

The chain carries TRBV19 and TRBJ2-5, with TRBD2 identical over 9 bases. Germline values: CDR1 LNHDA, CDR2 SQIVND (reference sequence). The CDR3 sequence is 16 residues long. V dropped 4 bases and J dropped 4; count of bases not matched to a gene: 10. This chain's CDR3 is CASSTGTSRGGETQYF. The CDR3 coding sequence is TGTGCCAGTAGTACCGGGACTAGCAGGGGTGGAGAGACCCAGTACTTC.